The 20 T cell receptor beta chains below come from one sample, sequenced in a study of T cell repertoires in cytomegalovirus infection. MiXCR was run by TCRdb on the reads, yielding one entry per CDR3 protein. The table lists some 920,000 distinct CDR3 sequences, more than 25% of them singletons, with over 11% in the top ten. No antigen is known for these receptors. The input for sequencing was cultured CD8+ T cells from PBMCs, taken from culture after CMV antigen stimulation. All receptors derive from a human donor in good health (CMV status not recorded). Some clones in this sample may be carry-over from other donors' samples.

This clonotype was seen a few times. CDR3 DNA sequence: TGTGCTAGTGGTTCCACCTTGACAGACAGCAATCAGCCCCAGCATTTT. Protein sequence: CASGSTLTDSNQPQHF. V is TRBV12-5 and J is TRBJ1-5, with a possible D match to TRBD1 (5 bases). The V gene's germline CDR1 is LGHNT and CDR2 FRNRAP. Trimming pared 4 bases from V and 1 base from J, leaving 14 bases between. This CDR3 is built from 16 residues.

The chain has TRBV27 and TRBJ2-1, with 9 bases matching TRBD1. The CDR3 runs to 16 residues. Germline CDR1 is MNHEY and CDR2 is SMNVEV (reference sequence). The junction had 7 bases not matched to a gene; V was cut back by 7 bases and J by 0 bases. This CDR3 reads CASIRTGVSSYNEQFF. In DNA, the CDR3 is TGTGCCAGCATCCGGACAGGGGTGAGCTCCTACAATGAGCAGTTCTTC.

The genes are TRBV4-3 and TRBJ2-5; 7 bases agree with TRBD2. Germline lookup yields CDR1 LGHNA and CDR2 YSLEER. The CDR3 has 17 amino acids. With V trimmed by 3 bases and J by 5 bases, 15 bases remained unmatched. The CDR3 is CASSHLGGTEGRETQYF. CDR3 sequence (DNA): TGCGCCAGCAGCCATCTGGGGGGGACCGAGGGTCGGGAGACCCAGTACTTC.

V usage is TRBV7-9 and J usage is TRBJ2-1; either TRBD1 or TRBD2 may supply D (6 bases each). This CDR3 is 17 amino acids long. CDR1 is SEHNR, CDR2 FQNEAQ, per germline (reference sequence). V was trimmed by 5 bases and J by 3 bases, leaving 20 bases between them. For the CDR3, the DNA is TGTGCCAGCAGCCTATCGCTGGGGGGCCTGGGCTACAATGAGCAGTTCTTC. Protein product: CASSLSLGGLGYNEQFF.

The V and J genes are TRBV6-6 and TRBJ2-1, with D possibly being TRBD1 (6 bases). CDR3 length equals 15 residues. From germline, CDR1 is MNHNY and CDR2 SVGAGI (reference sequence). Between the trimmed V and J ends, which lost 2 bases and 8 bases, there was a span of 16 bases. The CDR3 bases are TGTGCCAGCAGTTACCTTCGACAGGTGAAGGATGAGCAGTTCTTC. It translates to CASSYLRQVKDEQFF.

The chain links TRBV4-1 to TRBJ2-1, with 10 bases aligning to TRBD2. CDR1 is MGHRA, CDR2 YSYEKL, per germline. The CDR3 runs 16 residues. Trimming at V came to 3 bases and at J to 8 bases, leaving 10 bases not matched to a gene. This chain's CDR3 is CASSHFLAGEGDEQFF. The CDR3 region has the DNA TGCGCCAGCAGCCATTTCCTAGCGGGGGAGGGGGATGAGCAGTTCTTC.

V and J are TRBV19 and TRBJ1-1; D is possibly TRBD1 (6 bases). V shed 7 bases and J shed 1 base, with 22 bases lying between them. The germline V gene encodes CDR1 LNHDA and CDR2 SQIVND (reference sequence). The CDR3 totals 17 residues. The DNA of the CDR3 is TGTGCCAGTACTGTGGCCGGACAGCAAATCCCGAACACTGAAGCTTTCTTT. Protein sequence: CASTVAGQQIPNTEAFF. The full variable domain, completed using reference TRBV19 and TRBJ1-1, is DGGITQSPKYLFRKEGQNVTLSCEQNLNHDAMYWYRQDPGQGLRLIYYSQIVNDFQKGDIAEGYSVSREKKESFPLTVTSAQKNPTAFYLCASTVAGQQIPNTEAFFGQGTRLTVV.

This clonotype was counted ten times or more. The genes are TRBV4-3 and TRBJ2-2; TRBD2 matches at 7 bases. Trimming removed 4 bases from V and 0 bases from J; junction bases left unmatched: 11. The germline gives CDR1 LGHNA, CDR2 YSLEER. The CDR3 totals 18 residues. In DNA, the CDR3 is TGCGCCAGCAGCCCGCGGAGGATCCGGGGGGCGAACACCGGGGAGCTGTTTTTT. Protein product: CASSPRRIRGANTGELFF.

The chain carries TRBV6-5 and TRBJ1-1; 10 nucleotides align to TRBD1. Germline V gene sequence: CDR1 MNHEY, CDR2 SVGAGI. V lost 6 bases to trimming and J lost 4 bases; unmatched junction nucleotides: 8. CDR3 size: 15 residues. The CDR3 DNA reads as TGTGCCAGCAGAGCCGGACAGGGGGTTGGCACTGAAGCTTTCTTT. Translated: CASRAGQGVGTEAFF.

This chain links TRBV4-1 with TRBJ2-7, with D possibly called TRBD1 or TRBD2 (5 bases each). Germline V gene data show CDR1 as MGHRA and CDR2 as YSYEKL. This CDR3 has 13 residues. Trimming took off 9 bases at V and 6 bases at J, with 18 bases between the two ends. The CDR3 sequence: CARDQGRQGEQYV. As DNA, the CDR3 is TGCGCCAGGGATCAGGGACGTCAGGGCGAGCAGTACGTC.

The chain has TRBV7-6 and TRBJ2-3; TRBD1 matches 10 bases. The ends lost 2 bases at V and 4 bases at J; junction bases unmatched: 6. CDR3 length: 16 residues. Germline CDR1 and CDR2: SGHVS and FNYEAQ. The CDR3 coding sequence is TGTGCCAGCAGCTTATTCGGGACAGGGGTGCCAGATACGCAGTATTTT. This encodes CASSLFGTGVPDTQYF. Complete variable domain (other parts from reference TRBV7-6 and TRBJ2-3): GAGVSQSPRYKVTKRGQDVALRCDPISGHVSLYWYRQALGQGPEFLTYFNYEAQQDKSGLPNDRFSAERPEGSISTLTIQRTEQRDSAMYRCASSLFGTGVPDTQYFGPGTRLTVL.

This clonotype was counted between two and nine times. This chain connects TRBV6-2 or TRBV6-3 to TRBJ1-1, with 7 bases fitting TRBD1. CDR1 is MNHEY and CDR2 is SVGEGT in the germline V gene. The CDR3 loop spans 11 amino acids. The J segment lost 7 bases and the V segment lost 5 bases, leaving 1 base of the junction unmatched. CDR3 in amino acids: CASSRQGEAFF. The CDR3 DNA sequence: TGTGCCAGCAGTCGACAGGGTGAAGCTTTCTTT.

This clonotype was counted between two and nine times. The chain has TRBV19 and TRBJ1-5, with D perhaps TRBD1 (5 bases). The CDR3 is 16 amino acids. The germline V and J ends were trimmed by 0 bases and 3 bases, with 12 bases remaining between them. Germline assignment: CDR1 LNHDA and CDR2 SQIVND (reference sequence). The CDR3 region has the DNA TGTGCCAGTAGTATAGAATTAACAGGCAACAATCAGCCCCAGCATTTT. Protein: CASSIELTGNNQPQHF.

There are a few counts of this clonotype. This chain links TRBV6-1 with TRBJ2-7, with D unclear. The V and J ends lost 4 bases and 1 base respectively, with 14 bases between them. The CDR3 spans 15 residues. CDR1 MNHNS and CDR2 SASEGT come from the germline V gene. The chain's CDR3 is CASSVTPYLSYEQYV. The CDR3 DNA is TGTGCCAGCAGTGTCACACCGTACCTTTCCTACGAGCAGTACGTC.

The chain is built from TRBV9 and TRBJ1-2, with D unclear. This CDR3 contains 11 residues. Trimming took off 2 bases at V and 10 bases at J, with 9 bases between the two ends. Germline CDR1 reads SGDLS; CDR2 reads YYNGEE. The CDR3 DNA is TGTGCCAGCAGCGTCCCACCCCACTACACCTTC. This encodes CASSVPPHYTF.

This clonotype was detected only a few times. The chain combines TRBV12-3 or TRBV12-4 with TRBJ2-1, with 7 bases matching TRBD1. The CDR3 is 15 amino acids. Unmatched junction bases numbered 10, after V lost 8 bases and J lost 3 bases. CDR3 region: CASAAPGQVYNEQFF. DNA of the CDR3: TGTGCCAGCGCCGCCCCCGGACAGGTCTACAATGAGCAGTTCTTC.

The sample holds a few counts of this clonotype. This chain joins TRBV28 and TRBJ2-2; a weak D match, TRBD1 (5 bases). The CDR3 is made up of 14 amino acids. V lost 7 bases to trimming and J lost 5 bases, with 14 bases between them. Germline V CDR1 and CDR2: MDHEN, SYDVKM. The CDR3 sequence is CASTGAGYTGELFF. CDR3 DNA: TGTGCCAGCACTGGGGCCGGGTATACCGGGGAGCTGTTTTTT.

V usage is TRBV12-5 and J usage is TRBJ2-2, with D perhaps matching TRBD1 (5 bases). Germline CDR1 and CDR2: LGHNT and FRNRAP. V dropped 1 base and J dropped 6 bases, with 9 bases sitting between them. The CDR3 totals 14 residues. CDR3 loop: CASGLAGIAGELFF. The DNA for the CDR3 is TGTGCTAGTGGTTTGGCAGGGATCGCCGGGGAGCTGTTTTTT.

The chain uses TRBV11-2 and TRBJ2-1; a weak D match, TRBD2 (5 bases). TRBJ2-2 matches the DNA end more closely, so the J call is doubtful. The length of the CDR3 is 15 residues. Per germline, CDR1 SGHAT and CDR2 FQNNGV. CDR3 residues: CASSLAGYQHKELFF. The CDR3 coding sequence is TGTGCCAGCAGCTTAGCGGGGTATCAACACAAAGAGCTGTTTTTT.

This chain links TRBV5-8 with TRBJ2-5, with TRBD1 matching over 11 bases. Germline loops: CDR1 SGHTS, CDR2 YDEGEE. V lost 4 bases to trimming and J lost 4 bases; unmatched junction nucleotides: 3. This CDR3 comprises 14 residues. In nucleotides, the CDR3 is TGTGCCAGCAGCACCGGGACAGGGGGAGAGACCCAGTACTTC. It translates to CASSTGTGGETQYF.